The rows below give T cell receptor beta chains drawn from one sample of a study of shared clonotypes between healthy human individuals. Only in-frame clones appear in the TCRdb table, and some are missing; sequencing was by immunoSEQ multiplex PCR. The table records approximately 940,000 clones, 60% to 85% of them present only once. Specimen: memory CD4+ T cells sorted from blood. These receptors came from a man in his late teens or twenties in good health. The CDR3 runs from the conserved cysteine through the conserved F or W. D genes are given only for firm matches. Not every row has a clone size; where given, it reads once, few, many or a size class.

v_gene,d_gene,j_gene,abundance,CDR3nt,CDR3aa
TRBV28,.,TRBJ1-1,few,TGTGCCAGCAGTTCCCCTAGCATGAACACTGAAGCTTTCTTT,CASSSPSMNTEAFF
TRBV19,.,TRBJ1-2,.,TGTGCCTGTCGTGTGGGATTTAACTATGGCTACACCTTC,CACRVGFNYGYTF
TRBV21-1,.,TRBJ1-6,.,TGTGCCAGCAGCAAAGGGAAAGACAGGGTTGGTTCACCCCTCCACTTT,CASSKGKDRVGSPLHF
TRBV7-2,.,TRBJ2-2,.,TGTGCCAGCAGCTTAACAGGGAGGACCGGGGAGCTGTTTTTT,CASSLTGRTGELFF
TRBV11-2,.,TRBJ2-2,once,TGTGCCAGCAGCTTAACGGGCGGGTTAAACACCGGGGAGCTGTTTTTT,CASSLTGGLNTGELFF
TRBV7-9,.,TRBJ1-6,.,TGTGCCAGCAGCTTAGCCGACGGATATAATTCACCCCTCCACTTT,CASSLADGYNSPLHF
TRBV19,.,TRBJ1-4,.,TGTGCCAGTAGTTCTCAAGACGCAACTAATGAAAAACTGTTTTTT,CASSSQDATNEKLFF
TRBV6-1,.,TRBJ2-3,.,TGTGCCAGCAGTGACCTTAGTGGGCGATCTAGCACAGATACGCAGTATTTT,CASSDLSGRSSTDTQYF
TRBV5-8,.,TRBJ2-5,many,TGTGCCAGCAGCCTTTTGGGACAAGAAGAGACCCAGTACTTC,CASSLLGQEETQYF
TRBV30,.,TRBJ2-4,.,TGTGCCTGGAGCCTACTAGCCAAAAACATTCAGTACTTC,CAWSLLAKNIQYF
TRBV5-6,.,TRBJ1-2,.,TGTGCCAGCAGCTTGATAGTGAGCGATGGCTACACCTTC,CASSLIVSDGYTF
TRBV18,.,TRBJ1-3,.,TGTGCCAGCTCACCAGGGGCACAGGGCGGAAACACCATATATTTT,CASSPGAQGGNTIYF
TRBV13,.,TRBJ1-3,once,TGTGCCAGCAGCTTTCTCCGGGTCGCCAAACCGTTAGGATCCGCTAGGGGAAACACCATATATTTT,CASSFLRVAKPLGSARGNTIYF
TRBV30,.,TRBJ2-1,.,TGTGCCTGGAGTGTCGGAGGAGAGCAGTTCTTC,CAWSVGGEQFF
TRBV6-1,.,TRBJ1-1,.,TGTGCCAGCAGTGAAGTCGCCACTGAAGCTTTCTTT,CASSEVATEAFF
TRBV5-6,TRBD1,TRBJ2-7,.,TGTGCCAGCAGACCATCCGCCTACACCGGGACAGGGATCCCCTACGAGCAGTACTTC,CASRPSAYTGTGIPYEQYF
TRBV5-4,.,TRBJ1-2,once,TGTGCCAGCAGCTTTACGGAAGGGTATGGCTACACCTTC,CASSFTEGYGYTF
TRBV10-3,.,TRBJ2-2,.,TGTGCCATCAGTGAGGGGCTAGGTCGCACCGGGGAGCTGTTTTTT,CAISEGLGRTGELFF
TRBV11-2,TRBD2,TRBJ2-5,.,TGTGCCAGCAGCTTCGACCCTAGCGGGAGTGGGGAGACCCAGTACTTC,CASSFDPSGSGETQYF